The 17 T cell receptor beta chains listed next were all sequenced from one sample in a study of PD-L1 blockade in urothelial cancer. Data came from immunoSEQ multiplex PCR; TCRdb stores just in-frame clones and leaves some out. The table lists more than 95,000 clones, around nine tenths of them singletons. The time point was: peripheral blood 6 weeks after treatment start. The material sequenced was PBMCs, taken around atezolizumab (anti-PD-L1) treatment. Receptors originate from a man in his sixties with urothelial cancer.

This clone showed up just once. The genes are TRBV27 and TRBJ1-1, with TRBD1 matching 8 bases. Germline V gene data show CDR1 as MNHEY and CDR2 as SMNVEV (reference sequence). The CDR3 spans 14 residues. V trimming: 5 bases; J trimming: 4 bases; junction bases outside the gene matches: 6. CDR3 bases: TGTGCCAGCAGTCGGACAGGGCGCAGCACTGAAGCTTTCTTT. It is translated as CASSRTGRSTEAFF.

The chain recombines TRBV4-1 with TRBJ2-5; 9 bases are a match to TRBD1. With 3 bases clipped from V and 5 bases from J, the junction kept 7 bases outside the gene matches. Germline lookup yields CDR1 MGHRA and CDR2 YSYEKL. This CDR3 contains 15 residues. CDR3 nucleotide sequence: TGCGCCAGCAGCCACCCCGGGACAGGGTTGGAGACCCAGTACTTC. It is translated as CASSHPGTGLETQYF.

The gene calls are TRBV5-1 and TRBJ1-2, with 7 positions matching TRBD1. Trimming cost V 1 base and J 4 bases; bases outside gene matches: 1. Germline CDR1 reads SGHRS; CDR2 reads YFSETQ. This CDR3 is built from 13 residues. The CDR3 coding sequence is TGCGCCAGCAGCTTGACAGGGGTCTATGGCTACACCTTC. It translates to CASSLTGVYGYTF.

The gene calls are TRBV18 and TRBJ2-5; 9 bases agree with TRBD1. Germline CDR1 is KGHSH and CDR2 is LQKENI. There are 14 residues in the CDR3. The J segment lost 3 bases and the V segment lost 2 bases, leaving 1 base of the junction unmatched. The CDR3 sequence: CASSPWTGEETQYF. CDR3 DNA sequence: TGTGCCAGCTCACCATGGACAGGGGAAGAGACCCAGTACTTC.

The chain recombines TRBV19 with TRBJ2-3, with 14 bases matching TRBD2. The J segment lost 6 bases and the V segment lost 4 bases, leaving 6 bases of the junction unmatched. Germline CDR1 reads LNHDA; CDR2 reads SQIVND (reference sequence). This CDR3 contains 16 residues. The CDR3: CASSTGTSGGTDTQYF. CDR3 DNA: TGTGCCAGTAGTACCGGGACTAGCGGGGGTACGGATACGCAGTATTTT. Full variable domain (remainder filled in from reference TRBV19 and TRBJ2-3): DGGITQSPKYLFRKEGQNVTLSCEQNLNHDAMYWYRQDPGQGLRLIYYSQIVNDFQKGDIAEGYSVSREKKESFPLTVTSAQKNPTAFYLCASSTGTSGGTDTQYFGPGTRLTVL.

The chain couples TRBV6-4 to TRBJ2-1, with 9 positions matching TRBD2. The CDR3 has 13 amino acids. Germline trimming cut 6 bases from V and 8 bases from J; bases unmatched to any gene: 5. The V gene's germline CDR1 is MRHNA and CDR2 SNTAGT. Here the CDR3 DNA reads TGTGCCAGCAGCACCATAGCGGGAGATGAGCAGTTCTTC. Residues: CASSTIAGDEQFF.

The V and J genes are TRBV7-3 and TRBJ1-1; TRBD1 matches 9 bases. V was pared by 5 bases and J by 3 bases, with 7 bases of the junction left unmatched. Germline CDR1 SGHTA, CDR2 FQGTGA. The CDR3 contains 15 residues. The CDR3 here is CASSHGTGTDTEAFF. The CDR3 nucleotides are TGTGCCAGCAGCCATGGGACAGGGACGGACACTGAAGCTTTCTTT.

V and J are TRBV21-1 and TRBJ1-3; the table's TRBD1 call for D was not verified on the DNA. TRBV21-1 is reported as a pseudogene. The CDR3 is 18 residues long. For the CDR3, the DNA is TGTGCCAGCAGCCCCCCCCAAGGACAGGGGGCTTCTGGAAACACCATATATTTT. Translation: CASSPPQGQGASGNTIYF.

The rearrangement uses TRBV6-6 and TRBJ2-3; D is undetermined. CDR1 and CDR2 from the germline V gene are MNHNY and SVGAGI (reference sequence). V lost 2 bases and J 2 bases, leaving 5 bases between the germline ends. CDR3 length: 13 amino acids. The DNA for the CDR3 is TGTGCCAGCAGTTACACCTACACAGATACGCAGTATTTT. It encodes CASSYTYTDTQYF.

The genes are TRBV10-3 and TRBJ1-1; 9 bases map to TRBD1. The CDR3 is made up of 14 amino acids. Looked up from germline, CDR1 is ENHRY and CDR2 is SYGVKD. Trimming at V came to 11 bases and at J to 5 bases, leaving 12 bases not matched to a gene. The CDR3 DNA reads as TGTGCCGTACAGGGGGCGAGTTGGGATACTGAAGCTTTCTTT. Protein product: CAVQGASWDTEAFF.

This chain connects TRBV5-1 to TRBJ2-5; possibly TRBD1 for D (7 bases). V was shortened by 1 base and J by 5 bases, with 12 bases between the two germline ends. The CDR3 covers 14 residues. CDR1 SGHRS and CDR2 YFSETQ come from the germline V gene. CDR3 in DNA: TGCGCCAGCAGCTTGCCCAGGGGGGAGGAGACCCAGTACTTC. Translated: CASSLPRGEETQYF.

The J gene is TRBJ2-7, the V gene TRBV28; 8 nucleotides align to TRBD1. CDR3 length: 13 residues. The germline CDR1 and CDR2 sequences are MDHEN and SYDVKM. With V trimmed by 4 bases and J by 5 bases, 4 bases remained unmatched. As DNA, the CDR3 is TGTGCCAGCAGTTCATCACAGGGGGACGAGCAGTACTTC. The encoded protein is CASSSSQGDEQYF.

The gene calls are TRBV19 and TRBJ1-5; no reliable D call. The CDR3 is made up of 13 amino acids. The ends were cut back, 1 base at V and 6 bases at J, with 7 bases in the middle. CDR1 and CDR2 from the germline V gene are LNHDA and SQIVND (reference sequence). The CDR3 nucleotides are TGTGCCAGTAGTATAGCCGGGAGTCAGCCCCAGCATTTT. It encodes CASSIAGSQPQHF.

This rearrangement joins TRBV28 to TRBJ1-3; TRBD1 matches at 7 bases. The length of the CDR3 is 17 residues. Germline V CDR1 and CDR2: MDHEN, SYDVKM. V was pared by 5 bases and J by 1 base, with 11 bases of the junction left unmatched. The CDR3 reads CASSPLQGGYSGNTIYF. CDR3 sequence (DNA): TGTGCCAGCAGTCCCCTCCAGGGGGGATATTCTGGAAACACCATATATTTT.

V and J are TRBV19 and TRBJ2-2, with 11 bases fitting TRBD1. Germline assignment: CDR1 LNHDA and CDR2 SQIVND (reference sequence). Trimming at V came to 9 bases and at J to 5 bases, leaving 5 bases not matched to a gene. This CDR3 spans 14 amino acids. The CDR3 region has the DNA TGTGCCAGCCGGACAGGGGGCTTGACCGGGGAGCTGTTTTTT. Translation: CASRTGGLTGELFF.

This chain connects TRBV5-1 to TRBJ2-1; TRBD2 matches at 14 bases. Trimming took 2 bases from V and 5 from J; bases not matched to a gene: 6. CDR3 size: 17 residues. Germline CDR1 reads SGHRS; CDR2 reads YFSETQ. The CDR3 protein is CASSFGLAGGQNNEQFF. The CDR3 nucleotides read TGCGCCAGCAGCTTCGGACTAGCGGGAGGCCAGAACAATGAGCAGTTCTTC.

J is TRBJ1-2 and V is TRBV5-5, with 8 bases that match TRBD1. V trimming: 2 bases; J trimming: 6 bases; junction bases outside the gene matches: 12. CDR1 SGHKS and CDR2 YYEKEE come from the germline V gene (reference sequence). The CDR3 sequence is 16 residues long. CDR3 amino acids: CASSFGGQGPFDGYTF. The CDR3 DNA reads TGTGCCAGCAGCTTTGGCGGACAGGGACCTTTCGATGGCTACACCTTC.